The 32 T cell receptor beta chains below were found in one sample sequenced in a study of cytomegalovirus exposure and HLA in healthy donors (dated 2017 in TCRdb). The method was the immunoSEQ multiplex PCR assay. The multiplex PCR relied on a mix of 60 forward primers for TCR Vbeta segments and 13 reverse primers for TCR Jbeta segments. Imported from immuneACCESS, the table was reduced by TCRdb to in-frame sequences with V and J called. These copies leave out some clones; in studies compared against another copy, an unresolved V gene accounts for under half, and the cause of the remainder is not known. For this sample there are some 130,000 clones; roughly 83% appear just once. The ten largest clones add up to more than 3% of the sample. Input material: PBMCs. These receptors were collected from a female donor in good health and CMV-seronegative.

V and J are TRBV4-1 and TRBJ2-7, with TRBD1 matching over 11 bases. The V gene's germline CDR1 is MGHRA and CDR2 YSYEKL. The CDR3 length is 14 residues. V lost 3 bases and J lost 2; bases outside the gene matches: 0. CDR3 sequence reads: CASSQDRGPYEQYF. CDR3 bases: TGCGCCAGCAGCCAGGACAGGGGGCCCTACGAGCAGTACTTC.

This sequence joins TRBV5-4 and TRBJ2-5, with 7 bases that match TRBD1. CDR1 is SGHNT, CDR2 YYREEE, per germline (reference sequence). The CDR3 consists of 14 residues. V was clipped by 4 bases and J by 1 base; unmatched bases: 4. The CDR3 DNA reads TGTGCCAGCAGCCTGACAGGGACCCAAGAGACCCAGTACTTC. The encoded protein is CASSLTGTQETQYF.

The chain couples TRBV7-8 to TRBJ1-3; 8 bases are shared with TRBD1. Germline trimming cut 5 bases from V and 3 bases from J; bases unmatched to any gene: 6. The CDR3 sequence is 15 residues long. Germline CDR1 reads SGHVS; CDR2 reads FQNEAQ. CDR3 sequence: CASSGQGYGGNTIYF. CDR3 nucleotide sequence: TGTGCCAGCAGCGGACAGGGATATGGTGGAAACACCATATATTTT.

The V gene is TRBV29-1, the J gene TRBJ1-5; a possible D gene is TRBD1 (5 bases). The CDR3 length is 11 residues. Germline CDR1 SQVTM, CDR2 ANQGSEA. V was clipped by 0 bases and J by 13 bases, with 10 bases between them. The CDR3 region is CSVEDRTGQHF. The CDR3 DNA is TGCAGCGTTGAAGATCGTACAGGTCAGCATTTT. Looking up the rest from reference TRBV29-1 and TRBJ1-5 gives the full variable domain: SAVISQKPSRDICQRGTSLTIQCQVDSQVTMMFWYRQQPGQSLTLIATANQGSEATYESGFVIDKFPISRPNLTFSTLTVSNMSPEDSSIYLCSVEDRTGQHFGDGTRLSIL.

The chain combines TRBV4-1 with TRBJ2-7, with a tentative D call TRBD2 (6 bases). V was cut by 2 bases and J by 4 bases, with 15 bases left in between. There are 15 residues in the CDR3. Germline V gives CDR1 MGHRA, CDR2 YSYEKL. The CDR3 DNA reads TGCGCCAGCAGCCAAATTGGAGGGGTTTGGTACGAGCAGTACTTC. Amino acid sequence: CASSQIGGVWYEQYF.

This sequence joins TRBV7-9 and TRBJ1-2; D is unclear. The CDR3 consists of 13 residues. CDR1 is SEHNR, CDR2 FQNEAQ, per germline (reference sequence). V lost 1 base and J lost 7, with 10 bases in between. The CDR3 coding sequence is TGTGCCAGCAGCTTAGAGCGGGGTTCTGGCTACACCTTC. Translating gives CASSLERGSGYTF.

This clone showed up just a few times. The rearrangement joins TRBV6-1 to TRBJ2-7, with 9 bases lining up with TRBD1. CDR1 and CDR2 (germline): MNHNS, SASEGT. This CDR3 contains 13 residues. The V gene end was trimmed by 7 bases and the J gene end by 6 bases; junction bases not matched to a gene: 7. The DNA for the CDR3 is TGTGCCAGCATGCTACAGGGGGCGCGCGAGCAGTACTTC. Its translation: CASMLQGAREQYF.

This clone appeared once. The chain combines TRBV4-3 with TRBJ2-3, with D hard to call. The CDR3 covers 13 residues. Trimming stripped 0 bases from V and 4 bases from J, with 5 bases between. Germline V lookup: CDR1 LGHNA, CDR2 YSLEER. In nucleotides, the CDR3 is TGCGCCAGCAGCCAAGAAATAGCAGATACGCAGTATTTT. It codes for CASSQEIADTQYF.

The CDR3 loop is CASSSGLAGGEQFF. The CDR3 region has the DNA TGTGCCAGCAGTTCGGGACTAGCGGGAGGTGAGCAGTTCTTC. The rearrangement links TRBV28 to TRBJ2-1, with 15 bases aligning to TRBD2. Trimming removed 4 bases from V and 9 bases from J; junction bases left unmatched: 1. The CDR3 loop spans 14 amino acids. Germline assignment: CDR1 MDHEN and CDR2 SYDVKM.

This clone has a handful of counts. For the CDR3, the DNA is TGCGCCAGCAGCTTGGATACCGGGACAGGGGACGAGCAGTACTTC. Amino acid sequence: CASSLDTGTGDEQYF. The rearrangement links TRBV5-1 to TRBJ2-7; 10 nucleotides line up with TRBD1. V trimming: 0 bases; J trimming: 5 bases; junction bases outside the gene matches: 5. CDR1 and CDR2 from the germline V gene are SGHRS and YFSETQ. This CDR3 is 15 amino acids long.

In its sample, this clone was seen a few times. This chain links TRBV7-9 with TRBJ2-7; 8 nucleotides match TRBD2. CDR1 is SEHNR, CDR2 FQNEAQ, per germline (reference sequence). The ends lost 8 bases at V and 1 base at J; junction bases unmatched: 4. The length of the CDR3 is 13 residues. For the CDR3, the DNA is TGTGCCAGCGGGGGCGGGAGGTCCTACGAGCAGTACTTC. As protein: CASGGGRSYEQYF.

Only a few counts were recorded for this clone. The chain carries TRBV6-6 and TRBJ2-7; 11 bases map to TRBD2. Germline V gene sequence: CDR1 MNHNY, CDR2 SVGAGI (reference sequence). There are 14 residues in the CDR3. V dropped 4 bases and J dropped 5; count of bases not matched to a gene: 4. The CDR3 DNA follows: TGTGCCAGCAGTTCCGGGACTAGCGGTGACGAGCAGTACTTC. Translated, it gives CASSSGTSGDEQYF.

V and J are TRBV15 and TRBJ2-7; D is possibly TRBD1 (6 bases). V lost 0 bases and J 2 bases, leaving 11 bases between the germline ends. The CDR3 contains 15 residues. Germline assignment: CDR1 LNHNV and CDR2 YYDKDF (reference sequence). The CDR3 DNA sequence: TGTGCCACCAGCAGAGATCCAGGGGCAACCTACGAGCAGTACTTC. Translation gives CATSRDPGATYEQYF.

This rearrangement joins TRBV6-5 to TRBJ1-2, with 7 positions matching TRBD1. CDR1 is MNHEY, CDR2 SVGAGI, per germline. Unmatched junction bases numbered 9, after V lost 6 bases and J lost 5 bases. The CDR3 is 14 residues long. Here the CDR3 DNA reads TGTGCCAGCAGCCTTGCCGGGACAGTTTATGGCTACACCTTC. This gives the protein CASSLAGTVYGYTF.

The chain couples TRBV2 to TRBJ2-5, with no clear D. From germline, CDR1 is SNHLY and CDR2 FYNNEI. V was cut by 3 bases and J by 2 bases, with 4 bases left in between. The CDR3 is made up of 12 amino acids. The CDR3 region is CASSDYQETQYF. Here the CDR3 DNA reads TGTGCCAGCAGTGATTATCAAGAGACCCAGTACTTC.

The J gene is TRBJ2-3, the V gene TRBV7-9, with D uncertain. The germline V gene has CDR1 SEHNR and CDR2 FQNEAQ (reference sequence). Trimming took off 1 base at V and 3 bases at J, with 11 bases between the two ends. The CDR3 runs to 15 residues. The DNA for the CDR3 is TGTGCCAGCAGCTTAGGTCAGGTTGGGACAGATACGCAGTATTTT. Amino acids: CASSLGQVGTDTQYF.

CDR3 nucleotide sequence: TGTGCCAGTAACAAGGGGATCGTTGGTACTAACTATGGCTACACCTTC. Residues: CASNKGIVGTNYGYTF. The rearrangement uses TRBV19 and TRBJ1-2; D might be TRBD1 (5 bases). Germline V gene lookup returns CDR1 LNHDA and CDR2 SQIVND (reference sequence). The CDR3 length is 16 residues. The V end lost 7 bases, the J end lost 0 bases, and 18 bases lay between the germline ends.

The chain uses TRBV5-1 and TRBJ2-2, with D perhaps TRBD1 (5 bases). Trimming cost V 2 bases and J 1 base, with 12 bases left between them. The CDR3 length is 16 residues. Germline CDR1 SGHRS, CDR2 YFSETQ. CDR3 amino acids: CASSFIGHKNTGELFF. DNA of the CDR3: TGCGCCAGCAGCTTTATTGGACATAAGAACACCGGGGAGCTGTTTTTT.

The CDR3 DNA reads TGTGCCAGCAGCGGACCTGACAGAATCTATTCACCCCTCCACTTT. Translating gives CASSGPDRIYSPLHF. This chain joins TRBV7-9 and TRBJ1-6; D perhaps matches TRBD1 (5 bases). V was clipped by 5 bases and J by 8 bases, with 16 bases between them. Germline V gives CDR1 SEHNR, CDR2 FQNEAQ (reference sequence). This CDR3 has 15 residues.

This clone appeared a single time. The rearrangement uses TRBV6-5 and TRBJ2-5; D remains unclear. V was shortened by 2 bases and J by 0 bases, with 10 bases between the two germline ends. Germline V lookup: CDR1 MNHEY, CDR2 SVGAGI. The CDR3 is 15 residues long. CDR3 DNA: TGTGCCAGCAGTTACCCCTCAGACTACCAAGAGACCCAGTACTTC. This translates into CASSYPSDYQETQYF.

This clone showed up just a few times. The final CDR3 position lacks the conserved phenylalanine or tryptophan, pointing to a likely read error. Because the CDR3's place on the DNA is in doubt, the DNA is left out and the CDR3 is given as listed by TCRdb. This CDR3 is CASSPQGLM. The chain carries TRBV6-8 and TRBJ1-6; TRBD1 is the table's D call, not checked against the DNA. Germline V gene sequence: CDR1 MNHGY, CDR2 SAAAGT. The CDR3 is made up of 9 amino acids, end residues included.

The J gene is TRBJ2-3, the V gene TRBV10-3, with 9 bases lining up with TRBD1. The CDR3 contains 15 residues. J lost 1 base, V lost 6 bases, and 5 bases had no gene match. Germline CDR1 reads ENHRY; CDR2 reads SYGVKD. CDR3 in DNA: TGTGCCATCAGCTACAGGGGGCCGGGCACAGATACGCAGTATTTT. It translates to CAISYRGPGTDTQYF.

The chain is built from TRBV5-1 and TRBJ2-7, with D possibly TRBD1 on 6 matching bases. The CDR3 is 13 residues long. Trimming removed 4 bases from V and 1 base from J, with 9 bases in between. CDR1 is SGHRS and CDR2 is YFSETQ in the germline V gene. The CDR3 bases are TGCGCCAGCAGCCACGGACAGTCCTACGAGCAGTACTTC. Its translation: CASSHGQSYEQYF.

The V gene is TRBV15, the J gene TRBJ2-3, with D possibly TRBD2 on 6 matching bases. The CDR3 is made up of 15 amino acids. The V and J ends lost 0 bases and 4 bases respectively, with 11 bases between them. Germline CDR1 reads LNHNV; CDR2 reads YYDKDF (reference sequence). CDR3 in amino acids: CATSRERDSADTQYF. CDR3 nucleotides: TGTGCCACCAGCAGAGAAAGGGACTCAGCAGATACGCAGTATTTT.

This rearrangement joins TRBV7-2 to TRBJ2-2; no firm D call. The V gene's germline CDR1 is SGHTA and CDR2 FQGNSA. The V end was cut by 8 bases, the J end by 6 bases, with 7 bases between. The CDR3 spans 11 residues. In DNA form, the CDR3 reads TGTGCCAGCTCCCCAGCCGGGGAGCTGTTTTTT. It translates to CASSPAGELFF.

This clone was seen only a few times. At one end the junction does not follow the germline gene, possibly because of a read error. The CDR3 spells CASSLEASPLRF. The CDR3 coding sequence is TGTGCCAGCAGCTTAGAGGCCTCTCCTCTCCGCTTT. The V gene is TRBV11-3, the J gene TRBJ1-6; D is undetermined. Germline assignment: CDR1 SGHNT and CDR2 YENEEA. CDR3 length equals 12 residues.

The chain links TRBV10-2 to TRBJ1-6; D might be TRBD1 (6 bases). The V end lost 2 bases, the J end lost 10 bases, and 15 bases lay between the germline ends. CDR1 is WSHSY and CDR2 is SAAADI in the germline V gene. This CDR3 has 15 amino acids. CDR3: CASSESRQGRSPLHF. The CDR3, as DNA: TGCGCCAGCAGTGAGAGTCGGCAGGGGCGCTCACCCCTCCACTTT.

This sequence joins TRBV7-9 and TRBJ2-5, with TRBD2 matching 13 bases. The trim removed 5 bases at V and 5 bases at J, leaving 2 bases unmatched. The germline CDR1 and CDR2 sequences are SEHNR and FQNEAQ (reference sequence). The length of the CDR3 is 14 residues. The CDR3 protein is CASSPGLAGETQYF. The DNA for the CDR3 is TGTGCCAGCAGCCCGGGACTAGCGGGGGAGACCCAGTACTTC. Together with reference TRBV7-9 and TRBJ2-5, the CDR3 gives the full variable domain: DTGVSQNPRHKITKRGQNVTFRCDPISEHNRLYWYRQTLGQGPEFLTYFQNEAQLEKSRLLSDRFSAERPKGSFSTLEIQRTEQGDSAMYLCASSPGLAGETQYFGPGTRLLVL.

CDR3 sequence: CAISTGTGTYEQYF. The CDR3 DNA reads TGTGCCATCAGTACCGGGACAGGGACCTACGAGCAGTACTTC. This chain uses TRBV10-3 with TRBJ2-7, with 9 bases matching TRBD1. The V gene end was trimmed by 5 bases and the J gene end by 2 bases; junction bases not matched to a gene: 4. This CDR3 spans 14 amino acids. The V gene's germline CDR1 is ENHRY and CDR2 SYGVKD.

This chain connects TRBV9 to TRBJ2-3; possibly TRBD2 for D (5 bases). The CDR3 runs to 14 residues. In germline, CDR1 is SGDLS, CDR2 YYNGEE. The V end was cut by 4 bases, the J end by 2 bases, with 11 bases between. The CDR3 DNA is TGTGCCAGCAGCCGGGGAGCTCCCACAGATACGCAGTATTTT. The encoded protein is CASSRGAPTDTQYF.

This chain links TRBV7-9 with TRBJ2-7; D is perhaps TRBD2 (8 bases). CDR1 and CDR2 (germline): SEHNR, FQNEAQ (reference sequence). The V gene lost 5 bases and the J gene lost 5 bases, with 22 bases spanning the gap. This CDR3 has 16 residues. In nucleotides, the CDR3 is TGTGCCAGCAGCCTCACGGGGGGGACAGCCTTAGACGAGCAGTACTTC. Its translation is CASSLTGGTALDEQYF. Full variable domain (outside the CDR3, taken from reference TRBV7-9 and TRBJ2-7): DTGVSQNPRHKITKRGQNVTFRCDPISEHNRLYWYRQTLGQGPEFLTYFQNEAQLEKSRLLSDRFSAERPKGSFSTLEIQRTEQGDSAMYLCASSLTGGTALDEQYFGPGTRLTVT.

CDR3 DNA sequence: TGTGCCAGCAGACACCGGGCATCTGGCGGGGTCTCTGGAAACACCATATATTTT. This encodes CASRHRASGGVSGNTIYF. J is TRBJ1-3 and V is TRBV9; D unresolved. CDR1 is SGDLS and CDR2 is YYNGEE in the germline V gene. The CDR3 is 18 residues long. The V and J ends lost 5 bases and 0 bases respectively, with 21 bases between them. The whole variable domain, filled in from reference TRBV9 and TRBJ1-3, reads DSGVTQTPKHLITATGQRVTLRCSPRSGDLSVYWYQQSLDQGLQFLIQYYNGEERAKGNILERFSAQQFPDLHSELNLSSLELGDSALYFCASRHRASGGVSGNTIYFGEGSWLTVV.